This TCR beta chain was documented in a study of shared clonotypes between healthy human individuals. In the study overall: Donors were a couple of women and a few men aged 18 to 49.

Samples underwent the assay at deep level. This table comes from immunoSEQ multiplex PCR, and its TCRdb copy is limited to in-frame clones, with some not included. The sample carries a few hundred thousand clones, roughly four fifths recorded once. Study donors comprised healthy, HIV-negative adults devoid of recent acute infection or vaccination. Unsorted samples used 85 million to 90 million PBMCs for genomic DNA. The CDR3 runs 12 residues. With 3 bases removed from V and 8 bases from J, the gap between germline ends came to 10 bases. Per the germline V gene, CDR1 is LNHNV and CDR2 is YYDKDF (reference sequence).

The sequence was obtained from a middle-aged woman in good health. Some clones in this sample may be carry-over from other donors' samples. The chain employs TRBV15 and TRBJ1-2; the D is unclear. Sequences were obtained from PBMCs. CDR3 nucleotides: TGTGCCACCAGCAGGAGAGAAGAAGGCTACACCTTC. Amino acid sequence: CATSRREEGYTF.